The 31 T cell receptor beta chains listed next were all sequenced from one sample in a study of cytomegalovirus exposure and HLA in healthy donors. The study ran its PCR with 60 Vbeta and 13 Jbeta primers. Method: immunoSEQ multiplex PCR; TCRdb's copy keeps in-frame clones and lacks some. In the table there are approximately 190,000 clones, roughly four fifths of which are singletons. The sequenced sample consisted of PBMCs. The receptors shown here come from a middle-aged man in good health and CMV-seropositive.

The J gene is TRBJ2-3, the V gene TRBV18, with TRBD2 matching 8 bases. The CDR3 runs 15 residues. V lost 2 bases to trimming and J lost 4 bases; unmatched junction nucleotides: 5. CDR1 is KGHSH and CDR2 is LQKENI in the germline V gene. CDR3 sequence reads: CASSPTSGLPDTQYF. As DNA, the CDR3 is TGTGCCAGCTCACCAACTAGCGGCCTACCAGATACGCAGTATTTT.

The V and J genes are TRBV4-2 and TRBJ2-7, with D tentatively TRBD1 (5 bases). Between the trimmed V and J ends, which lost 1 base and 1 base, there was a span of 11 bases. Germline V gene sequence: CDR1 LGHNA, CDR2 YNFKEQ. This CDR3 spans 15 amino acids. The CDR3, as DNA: TGTGCCAGCAGCCAAGGACAGCTGATTTCCTACGAGCAGTACTTC. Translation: CASSQGQLISYEQYF.

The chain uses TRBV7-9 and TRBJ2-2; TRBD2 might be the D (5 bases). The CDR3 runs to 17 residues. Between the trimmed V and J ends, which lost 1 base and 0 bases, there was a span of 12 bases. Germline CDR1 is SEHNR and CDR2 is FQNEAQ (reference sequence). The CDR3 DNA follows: TGTGCCAGCAGCTTAGGGTCCGAGCGGCCGAACACCGGGGAGCTGTTTTTT. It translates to CASSLGSERPNTGELFF.

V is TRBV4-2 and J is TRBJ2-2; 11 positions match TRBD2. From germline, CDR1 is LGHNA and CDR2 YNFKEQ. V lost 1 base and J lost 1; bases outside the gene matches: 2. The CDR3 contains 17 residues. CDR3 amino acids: CASSQGLAGLNTGELFF. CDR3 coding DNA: TGTGCCAGCAGCCAAGGACTAGCGGGACTGAACACCGGGGAGCTGTTTTTT.

The CDR3 DNA sequence: TGTGCCAGCAGCTTAGATCCCGGGGGTGAAAAACTGTTTTTT. This sequence encodes CASSLDPGGEKLFF. The J gene is TRBJ1-4, the V gene TRBV11-2; a weak D match, TRBD1 (5 bases). Trimming shortened V by 0 bases and J by 7 bases, and 9 bases separated the two germline ends. Germline CDR1 and CDR2: SGHAT and FQNNGV. The CDR3 length is 14 residues.

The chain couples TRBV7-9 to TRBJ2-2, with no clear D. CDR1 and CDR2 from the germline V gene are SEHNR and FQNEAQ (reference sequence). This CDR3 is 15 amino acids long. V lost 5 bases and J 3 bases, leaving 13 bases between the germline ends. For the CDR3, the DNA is TGTGCCAGCAGCGACACCTTGGATTACACCGGGGAGCTGTTTTTT. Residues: CASSDTLDYTGELFF. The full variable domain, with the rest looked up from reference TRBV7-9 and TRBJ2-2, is DTGVSQNPRHKITKRGQNVTFRCDPISEHNRLYWYRQTLGQGPEFLTYFQNEAQLEKSRLLSDRFSAERPKGSFSTLEIQRTEQGDSAMYLCASSDTLDYTGELFFGEGSRLTVL.

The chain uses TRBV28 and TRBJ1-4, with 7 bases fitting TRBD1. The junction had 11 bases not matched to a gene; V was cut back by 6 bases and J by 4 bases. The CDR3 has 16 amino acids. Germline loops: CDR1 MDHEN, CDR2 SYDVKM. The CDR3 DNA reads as TGTGCCAGCAGGCACTACGGGACAGCCTATAATGAAAAACTGTTTTTT. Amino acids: CASRHYGTAYNEKLFF. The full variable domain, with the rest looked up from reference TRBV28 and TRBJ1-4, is DVKVTQSSRYLVKRTGEKVFLECVQDMDHENMFWYRQDPGLGLRLIYFSYDVKMKEKGDIPEGYSVSREKKERFSLILESASTNQTSMYLCASRHYGTAYNEKLFFGSGTQLSVL.

DNA for the CDR3: TGTGCCAGCAGTTTCCCGCGGAGTCTGGCTGAAGCTTTCTTT. It encodes CASSFPRSLAEAFF. V is TRBV27 and J is TRBJ1-1; D ambiguous. The CDR3 runs to 14 residues. Trimming stripped 3 bases from V and 6 bases from J, with 14 bases between. Germline V CDR1 and CDR2: MNHEY, SMNVEV (reference sequence).

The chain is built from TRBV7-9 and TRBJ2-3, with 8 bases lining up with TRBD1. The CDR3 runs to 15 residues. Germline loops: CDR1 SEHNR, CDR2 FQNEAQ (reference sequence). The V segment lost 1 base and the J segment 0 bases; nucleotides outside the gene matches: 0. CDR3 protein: CASSLGDRSTDTQYF. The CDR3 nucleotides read TGTGCCAGCAGCTTAGGGGACAGGAGCACAGATACGCAGTATTTT.

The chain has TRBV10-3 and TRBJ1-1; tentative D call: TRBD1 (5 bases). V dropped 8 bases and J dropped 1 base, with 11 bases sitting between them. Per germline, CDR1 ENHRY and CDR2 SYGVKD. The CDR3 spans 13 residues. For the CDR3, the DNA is TGTGCCATCGGGGGGGTGGAGAACACTGAAGCTTTCTTT. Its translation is CAIGGVENTEAFF.

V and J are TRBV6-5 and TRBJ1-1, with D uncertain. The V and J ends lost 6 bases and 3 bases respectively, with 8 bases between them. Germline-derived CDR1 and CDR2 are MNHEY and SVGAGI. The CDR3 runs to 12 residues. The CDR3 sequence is CASRGGYTEAFF. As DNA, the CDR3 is TGTGCCAGCAGAGGAGGGTACACTGAAGCTTTCTTT.

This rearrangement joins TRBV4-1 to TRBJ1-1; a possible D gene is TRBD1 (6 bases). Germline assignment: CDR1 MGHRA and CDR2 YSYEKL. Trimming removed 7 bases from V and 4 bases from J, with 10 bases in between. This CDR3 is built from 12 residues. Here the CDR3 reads CASKGGGTEAFF. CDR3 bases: TGCGCCAGCAAGGGGGGGGGCACTGAAGCTTTCTTT.

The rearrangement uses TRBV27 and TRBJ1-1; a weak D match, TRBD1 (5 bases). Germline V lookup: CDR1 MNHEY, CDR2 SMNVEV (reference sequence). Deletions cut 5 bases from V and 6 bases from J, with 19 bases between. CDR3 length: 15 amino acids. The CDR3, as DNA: TGTGCCAGCAGTACCGTCAATTTCAGGGCCTCTGAAGCTTTCTTT. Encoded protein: CASSTVNFRASEAFF.

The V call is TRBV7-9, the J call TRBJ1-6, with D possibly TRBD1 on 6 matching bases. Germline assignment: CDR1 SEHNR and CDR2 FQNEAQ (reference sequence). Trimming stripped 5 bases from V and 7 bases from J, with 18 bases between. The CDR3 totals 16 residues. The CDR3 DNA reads TGTGCCAGCAGCCCCGAAGGGGGTTTCGAAAATTCACCCCTCCACTTT. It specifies CASSPEGGFENSPLHF.

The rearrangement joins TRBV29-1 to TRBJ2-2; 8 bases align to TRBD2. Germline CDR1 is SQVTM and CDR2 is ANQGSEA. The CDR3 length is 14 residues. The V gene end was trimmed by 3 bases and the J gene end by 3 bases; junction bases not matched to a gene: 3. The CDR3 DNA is TGCAGCGTTGATAGAGCGGGGGACACCGGGGAGCTGTTTTTT. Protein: CSVDRAGDTGELFF.

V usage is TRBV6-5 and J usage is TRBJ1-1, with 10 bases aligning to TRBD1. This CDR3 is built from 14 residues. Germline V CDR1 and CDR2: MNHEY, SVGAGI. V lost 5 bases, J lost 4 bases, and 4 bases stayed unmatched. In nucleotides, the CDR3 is TGTGCCAGCAGTACGACAGGGGGCTTCACTGAAGCTTTCTTT. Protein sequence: CASSTTGGFTEAFF.

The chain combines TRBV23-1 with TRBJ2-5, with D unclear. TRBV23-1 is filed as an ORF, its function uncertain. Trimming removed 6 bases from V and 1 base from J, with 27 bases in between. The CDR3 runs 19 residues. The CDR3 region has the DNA TGCGCCAGCAGCCAAAGGCTCCGGCAGGCCACTCCGTCCCAAGAGACCCAGTACTTC. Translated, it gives CASSQRLRQATPSQETQYF.

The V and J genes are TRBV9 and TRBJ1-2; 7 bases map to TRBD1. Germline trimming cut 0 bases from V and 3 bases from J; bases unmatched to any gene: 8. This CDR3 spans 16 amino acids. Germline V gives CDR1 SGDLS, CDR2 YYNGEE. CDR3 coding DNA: TGTGCCAGCAGCGTAGCCCCCACAGGGGACGACTATGGCTACACCTTC. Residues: CASSVAPTGDDYGYTF.

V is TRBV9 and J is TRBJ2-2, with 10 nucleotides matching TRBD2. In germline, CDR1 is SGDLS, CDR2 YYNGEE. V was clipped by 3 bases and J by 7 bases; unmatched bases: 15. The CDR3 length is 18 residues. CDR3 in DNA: TGTGCCAGCAGCGGTCTAGCGGGAGCCGATCGGAGTGACGGGGAGCTGTTTTTT. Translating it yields CASSGLAGADRSDGELFF. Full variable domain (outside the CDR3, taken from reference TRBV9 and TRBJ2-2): DSGVTQTPKHLITATGQRVTLRCSPRSGDLSVYWYQQSLDQGLQFLIQYYNGEERAKGNILERFSAQQFPDLHSELNLSSLELGDSALYFCASSGLAGADRSDGELFFGEGSRLTVL.

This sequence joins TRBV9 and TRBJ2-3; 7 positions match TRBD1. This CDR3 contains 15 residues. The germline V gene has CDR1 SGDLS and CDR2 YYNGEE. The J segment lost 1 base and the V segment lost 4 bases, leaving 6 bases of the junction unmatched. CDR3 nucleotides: TGTGCCAGCAGCACTAGGGGGCTAGGCACAGATACGCAGTATTTT. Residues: CASSTRGLGTDTQYF.

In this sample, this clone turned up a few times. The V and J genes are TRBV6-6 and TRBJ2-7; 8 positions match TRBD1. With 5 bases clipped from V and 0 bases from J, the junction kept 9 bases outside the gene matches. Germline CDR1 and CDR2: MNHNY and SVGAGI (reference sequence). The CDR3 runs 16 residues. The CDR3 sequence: CASSPRGQVNSYEQYF. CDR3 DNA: TGTGCCAGCAGTCCCCGGGGACAGGTGAACTCCTACGAGCAGTACTTC.

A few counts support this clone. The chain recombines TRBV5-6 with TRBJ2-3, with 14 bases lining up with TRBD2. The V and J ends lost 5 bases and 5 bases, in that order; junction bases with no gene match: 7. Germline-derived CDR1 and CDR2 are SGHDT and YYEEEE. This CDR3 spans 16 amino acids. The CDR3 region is CASREGLAGEVDTQYF. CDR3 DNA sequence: TGTGCCAGCAGGGAGGGACTAGCGGGAGAAGTAGATACGCAGTATTTT.

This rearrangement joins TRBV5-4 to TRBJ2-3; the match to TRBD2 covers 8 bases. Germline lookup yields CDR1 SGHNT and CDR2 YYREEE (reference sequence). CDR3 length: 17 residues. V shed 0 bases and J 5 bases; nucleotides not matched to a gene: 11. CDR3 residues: CASSLGAAGGGRDTQYF. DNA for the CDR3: TGTGCCAGCAGCTTGGGAGCGGCGGGGGGAGGGAGAGATACGCAGTATTTT.

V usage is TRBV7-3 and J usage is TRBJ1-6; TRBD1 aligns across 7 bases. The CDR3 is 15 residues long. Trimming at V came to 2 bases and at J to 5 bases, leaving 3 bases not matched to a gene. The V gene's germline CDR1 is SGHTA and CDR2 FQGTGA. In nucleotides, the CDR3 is TGTGCCAGCAGCTTAGGCAGGGGGGATAATTCACCCCTCCACTTT. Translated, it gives CASSLGRGDNSPLHF.

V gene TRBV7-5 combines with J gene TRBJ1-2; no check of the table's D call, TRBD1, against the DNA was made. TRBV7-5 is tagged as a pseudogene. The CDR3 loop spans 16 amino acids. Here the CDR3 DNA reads TGTGTCAGAAGCCCGACAGGGCAAGGGTTTCGGACTGGCTACACCTTC. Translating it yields CVRSPTGQGFRTGYTF.

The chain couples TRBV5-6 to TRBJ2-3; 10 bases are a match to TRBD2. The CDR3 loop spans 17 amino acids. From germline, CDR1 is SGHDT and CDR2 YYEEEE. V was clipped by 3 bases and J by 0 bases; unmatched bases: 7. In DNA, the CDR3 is TGTGCCAGCAGCTGGAGCCCTAGCGGGGGTAGCACAGATACGCAGTATTTT. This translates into CASSWSPSGGSTDTQYF.

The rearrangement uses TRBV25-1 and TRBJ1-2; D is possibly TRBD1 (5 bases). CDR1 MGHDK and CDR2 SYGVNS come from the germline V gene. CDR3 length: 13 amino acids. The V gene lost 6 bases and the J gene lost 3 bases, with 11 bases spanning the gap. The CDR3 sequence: CASRDDRDYGYTF. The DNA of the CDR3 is TGTGCCAGCAGGGATGACAGAGACTATGGCTACACCTTC.

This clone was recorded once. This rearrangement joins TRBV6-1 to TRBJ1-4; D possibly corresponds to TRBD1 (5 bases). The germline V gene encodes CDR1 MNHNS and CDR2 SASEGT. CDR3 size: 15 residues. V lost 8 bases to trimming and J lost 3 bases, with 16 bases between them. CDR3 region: CASERPGSANEKLFF. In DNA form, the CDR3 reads TGTGCCAGCGAGAGACCAGGGTCGGCTAATGAAAAACTGTTTTTT.

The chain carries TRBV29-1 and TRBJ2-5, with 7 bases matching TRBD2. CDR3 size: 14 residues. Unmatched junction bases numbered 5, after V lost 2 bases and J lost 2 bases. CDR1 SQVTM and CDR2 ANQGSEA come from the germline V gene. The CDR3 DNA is TGCAGCGTTGAACGGCTAGCGGATCAAGAGACCCAGTACTTC. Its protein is CSVERLADQETQYF. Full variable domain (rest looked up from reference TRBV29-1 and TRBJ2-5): SAVISQKPSRDICQRGTSLTIQCQVDSQVTMMFWYRQQPGQSLTLIATANQGSEATYESGFVIDKFPISRPNLTFSTLTVSNMSPEDSSIYLCSVERLADQETQYFGPGTRLLVL.

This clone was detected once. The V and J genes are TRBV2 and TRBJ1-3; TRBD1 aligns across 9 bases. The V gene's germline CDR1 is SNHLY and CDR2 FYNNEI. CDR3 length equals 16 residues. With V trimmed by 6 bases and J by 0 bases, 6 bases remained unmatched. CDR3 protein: CASRIQGANSGNTIYF. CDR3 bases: TGTGCCAGCAGAATACAGGGGGCCAACTCTGGAAACACCATATATTTT.

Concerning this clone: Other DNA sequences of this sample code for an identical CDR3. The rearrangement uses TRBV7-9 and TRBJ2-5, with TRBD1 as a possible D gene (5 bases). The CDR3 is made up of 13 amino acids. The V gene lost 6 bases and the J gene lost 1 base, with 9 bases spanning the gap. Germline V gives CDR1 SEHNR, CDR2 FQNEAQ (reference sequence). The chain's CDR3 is CASSRQPQETQYF. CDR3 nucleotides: TGTGCCAGCAGTCGACAGCCCCAAGAGACCCAGTACTTC.